A single sample is the source of the 18 T cell receptor beta chains below, sequenced in a study of blood T cell repertoires in COVID-19. Assay used: immunoSEQ multiplex PCR; TCRdb lists only in-frame clones, some missing. There are around 91,000 clones in the sample; 85% occur only once, and 35% to 45% lies in the top ten. Sequenced: peripheral blood. All receptors derive from an elderly man with acute or convalescent COVID-19.

The rearrangement joins TRBV7-2 to TRBJ1-6; weak D call: TRBD1 (5 bases). In germline, CDR1 is SGHTA, CDR2 FQGNSA. CDR3 size: 16 residues. Trimming shortened V by 1 base and J by 5 bases, and 12 bases separated the two germline ends. In DNA form, the CDR3 reads TGTGCCAGCAGCTTAGACCTTGGGGCGAATAATTCACCCCTCCACTTT. Protein sequence: CASSLDLGANNSPLHF.

This clone was detected once. The chain couples TRBV3-1 (or the pseudogene TRBV3-2) to TRBJ1-1; D unclear. Deletions cut 4 bases from V and 4 bases from J, with 16 bases between. CDR1 and CDR2 from the germline V gene are LGHDT and YNNKEL (reference sequence). The CDR3 runs 15 residues. In DNA form, the CDR3 reads TGTGCCAGCAGCCTCCAAGCGGGTCGGGCCACTGAAGCTTTCTTT. It specifies CASSLQAGRATEAFF.

The chain carries TRBV7-3 and TRBJ2-7; TRBD2 might be the D (5 bases). From germline, CDR1 is SGHTA and CDR2 FQGTGA. Trimming removed 2 bases at V and 0 bases at J, with 11 bases between. CDR3 length: 15 residues. DNA of the CDR3: TGTGCCAGCAGCTTAGGCAGCGGACCCTCCTACGAGCAGTACTTC. It encodes CASSLGSGPSYEQYF.

J is TRBJ2-7 and V is TRBV6-5; D gene unclear. Germline V gene sequence: CDR1 MNHEY, CDR2 SVGAGI. V lost 5 bases and J lost 1, with 12 bases in between. This CDR3 region has 14 residues. The DNA of the CDR3 is TGTGCCAGCAGTACTACATCGGCTTCCTACGAGCAGTACTTC. Translated, it gives CASSTTSASYEQYF.

V is TRBV24-1 and J is TRBJ2-5; TRBD2 matches 8 bases. The CDR3 consists of 15 residues. Germline CDR1 and CDR2: KGHDR and SFDVKD. V was pared by 4 bases and J by 2 bases, with 5 bases of the junction left unmatched. The CDR3 region has the DNA TGTGCCACCAGTGACGCCGGGACTAGGCAAGAGACCCAGTACTTC. This encodes CATSDAGTRQETQYF.

V gene TRBV11-2 combines with J gene TRBJ1-6; D not resolved. The CDR3 is made up of 10 amino acids. Trimming removed 5 bases from V and 9 bases from J, with 2 bases in between. Germline V gene sequence: CDR1 SGHAT, CDR2 FQNNGV. The CDR3 coding sequence is TGTGCCAGCAGCCTTTCACCCCTCCACTTT. Its protein is CASSLSPLHF.

The chain combines TRBV10-3 with TRBJ1-2, with a weak D call TRBD1 (6 bases). CDR1 and CDR2 (germline): ENHRY, SYGVKD. The CDR3 sequence is 15 residues long. The V end was cut by 1 base, the J end by 3 bases, with 12 bases between. The CDR3 loop is CAISELGRGDYGYTF. The CDR3 DNA is TGTGCCATCAGTGAGTTAGGCAGGGGAGACTATGGCTACACCTTC.

This chain uses TRBV3-1 (or the pseudogene TRBV3-2) with TRBJ1-5, with unresolved D. There are 14 residues in the CDR3. CDR1 and CDR2 (germline): LGHDT, YNNKEL (reference sequence). The V gene lost 1 base and the J gene lost 6 bases, with 10 bases spanning the gap. CDR3 nucleotide sequence: TGTGCCAGCAGCCAAGCCGGGGTGGTTCAGCCCCAGCATTTT. Translating gives CASSQAGVVQPQHF.

This clone was found a few times. The rearrangement uses TRBV7-3 and TRBJ2-1; 8 nucleotides line up with TRBD2. The trim removed 11 bases at V and 9 bases at J, leaving 15 bases unmatched. Germline V lookup: CDR1 SGHTA, CDR2 FQGTGA. The CDR3 extends over 14 amino acids. Here the CDR3 reads CAVSEGRAGGEQFF. The CDR3 nucleotides are TGTGCCGTATCCGAAGGGCGCGCGGGAGGTGAGCAGTTCTTC.

This rearrangement joins TRBV3-1 (or the pseudogene TRBV3-2) to TRBJ2-1, with TRBD2 matching over 7 bases. The J segment lost 4 bases and the V segment lost 3 bases, leaving 6 bases of the junction unmatched. The CDR3 is made up of 15 amino acids. The germline CDR1 and CDR2 sequences are LGHDT and YNNKEL (reference sequence). The CDR3 DNA follows: TGTGCCAGCAGCCAGAGCGGGGAGCGGTACAATGAGCAGTTCTTC. Its protein is CASSQSGERYNEQFF.

V is TRBV9 and J is TRBJ2-2, with 9 bases fitting TRBD2. J was trimmed by 4 bases and V by 0 bases; bases with no gene match: 4. The CDR3 sequence is 16 residues long. CDR1 is SGDLS, CDR2 YYNGEE, per germline. This chain's CDR3 is CASSVVAGVVTGELFF. DNA for the CDR3: TGTGCCAGCAGCGTAGTAGCGGGAGTTGTCACCGGGGAGCTGTTTTTT.

The rearrangement links TRBV5-1 to TRBJ2-7; weak D call: TRBD1 (6 bases). The CDR3 has 15 amino acids. The V end lost 4 bases, the J end lost 2 bases, and 16 bases lay between the germline ends. Germline assignment: CDR1 SGHRS and CDR2 YFSETQ. The DNA of the CDR3 is TGCGCCAGCAGCCCCGGACGGGACATGCCCTACGAGCAGTACTTC. The encoded protein is CASSPGRDMPYEQYF.

The chain employs TRBV10-1 and TRBJ2-1, with D possibly matching TRBD2 (5 bases). The CDR3 is 14 amino acids. The germline V gene has CDR1 WNHNN and CDR2 SYGVQD (reference sequence). V was cut by 0 bases and J by 6 bases, with 9 bases left in between. DNA for the CDR3: TGCGCCAGCAGTGAGTCTCGGACTTTCAATGAGCAGTTCTTC. Its protein is CASSESRTFNEQFF.

This clone was recorded a few times. The chain is built from TRBV28 and TRBJ1-2, with D unclear. V dropped 6 bases and J dropped 3 bases, with 17 bases sitting between them. This CDR3 spans 15 amino acids. The germline gives CDR1 MDHEN, CDR2 SYDVKM. CDR3 sequence (DNA): TGTGCCAGCAGAGGAAGGACGGGAGCGTACTATGGCTACACCTTC. Translation: CASRGRTGAYYGYTF.

This clone was observed a few times. V gene TRBV6-5 combines with J gene TRBJ1-2; D may be TRBD1 (5 bases). The germline gives CDR1 MNHEY, CDR2 SVGAGI. V shed 5 bases and J shed 3 bases, with 10 bases lying between them. CDR3 length: 13 residues. The CDR3 DNA reads as TGTGCCAGCAGTCCCAGACAGTACTATGGCTACACCTTC. As protein: CASSPRQYYGYTF.

This clone was counted only a few times. V gene TRBV11-3 combines with J gene TRBJ2-1, with 14 bases fitting TRBD2. With V trimmed by 5 bases and J by 9 bases, 6 bases remained unmatched. The germline V gene has CDR1 SGHNT and CDR2 YENEEA. This CDR3 has 15 residues. The CDR3 loop is CASSQGLAGVSEQFF. The DNA of the CDR3 is TGTGCCAGCAGCCAGGGACTAGCGGGAGTTTCTGAGCAGTTCTTC.

The chain links TRBV6-5 to TRBJ1-2; unclear D gene. Germline assignment: CDR1 MNHEY and CDR2 SVGAGI. The CDR3 sequence is 14 residues long. Trimming took off 3 bases at V and 2 bases at J, with 10 bases between the two ends. The CDR3 DNA follows: TGTGCCAGCAGTTATACTAACTTGAACTATGGCTACACCTTC. It encodes CASSYTNLNYGYTF.

The sample holds a few counts of this clone. The CDR3 is CASSNLPTEAFF. CDR3 in DNA: TGTGCCAGCAGCAACTTACCCACTGAAGCTTTCTTT. The chain joins TRBV7-2 to TRBJ1-1; D gene uncertain. The length of the CDR3 is 12 residues. V lost 5 bases and J lost 4, with 8 bases in between. CDR1 is SGHTA and CDR2 is FQGNSA in the germline V gene.